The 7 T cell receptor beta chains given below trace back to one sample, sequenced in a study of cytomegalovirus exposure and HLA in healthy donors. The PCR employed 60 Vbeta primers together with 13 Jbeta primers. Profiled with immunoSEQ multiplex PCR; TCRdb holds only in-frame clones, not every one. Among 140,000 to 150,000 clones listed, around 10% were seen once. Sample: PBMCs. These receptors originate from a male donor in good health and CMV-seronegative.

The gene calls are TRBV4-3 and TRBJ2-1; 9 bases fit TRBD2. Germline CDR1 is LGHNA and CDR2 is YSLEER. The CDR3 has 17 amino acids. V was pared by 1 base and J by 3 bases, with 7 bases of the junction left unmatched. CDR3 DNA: TGCGCCAGCAGCCAAGGGACTAGCGTAGGGATCTACAATGAGCAGTTCTTC. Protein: CASSQGTSVGIYNEQFF.

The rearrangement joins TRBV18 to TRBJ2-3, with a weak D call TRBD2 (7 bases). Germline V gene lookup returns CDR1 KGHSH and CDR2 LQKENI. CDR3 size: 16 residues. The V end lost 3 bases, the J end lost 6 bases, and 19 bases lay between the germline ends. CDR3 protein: CASSPNRGAAGDTQYF. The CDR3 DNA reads TGTGCCAGCTCACCCAACCGGGGGGCGGCAGGGGATACGCAGTATTTT.

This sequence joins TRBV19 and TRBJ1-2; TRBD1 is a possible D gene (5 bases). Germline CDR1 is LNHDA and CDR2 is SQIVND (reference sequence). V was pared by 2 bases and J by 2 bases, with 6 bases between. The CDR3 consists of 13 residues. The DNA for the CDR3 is TGTGCCAGTAGTATAAAGGGGAACTATGGCTACACCTTC. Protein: CASSIKGNYGYTF.

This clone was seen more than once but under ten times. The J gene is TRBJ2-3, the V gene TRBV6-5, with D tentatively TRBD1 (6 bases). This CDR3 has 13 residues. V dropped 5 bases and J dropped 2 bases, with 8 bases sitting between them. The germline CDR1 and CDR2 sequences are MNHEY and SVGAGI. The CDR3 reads CASSGTLTDTQYF. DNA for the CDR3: TGTGCCAGCAGTGGGACACTCACAGATACGCAGTATTTT.

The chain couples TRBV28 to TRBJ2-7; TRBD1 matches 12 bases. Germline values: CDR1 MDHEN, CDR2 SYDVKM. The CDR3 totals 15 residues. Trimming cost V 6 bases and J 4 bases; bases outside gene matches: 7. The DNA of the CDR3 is TGTGCCAGCAGGGTGAGGGACAGGGGGCCGTACGAGCAGTACTTC. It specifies CASRVRDRGPYEQYF.

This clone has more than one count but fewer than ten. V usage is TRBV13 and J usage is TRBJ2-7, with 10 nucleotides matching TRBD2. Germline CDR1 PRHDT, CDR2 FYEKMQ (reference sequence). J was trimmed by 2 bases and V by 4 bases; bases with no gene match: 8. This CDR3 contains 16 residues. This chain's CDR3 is CASSSTGSGRAYEQYF. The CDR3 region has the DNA TGTGCCAGCAGCTCCACAGGGAGCGGGAGGGCCTACGAGCAGTACTTC.

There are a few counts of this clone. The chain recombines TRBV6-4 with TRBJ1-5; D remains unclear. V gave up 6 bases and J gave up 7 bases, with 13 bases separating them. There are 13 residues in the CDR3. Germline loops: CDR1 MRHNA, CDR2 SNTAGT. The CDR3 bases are TGTGCCAGCAGCTCGAGGCGAGGGCAGCCCCAGCATTTT. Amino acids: CASSSRRGQPQHF.